This T cell receptor beta chain was recovered during a study of technical replicates of blood from several donors. From germline, CDR1 is MNHEY and CDR2 SVGAGI. This CDR3 comprises 14 residues. Trimming removed 3 bases at V and 4 bases at J, with 12 bases between. TCRdb's copy holds only in-frame clones and misses some; the assay was immunoSEQ multiplex PCR. The table includes about 83,000 clones, approximately 97% detected once. What was sequenced was T cells isolated from PBMCs. This chain links TRBV6-5 with TRBJ2-5; the D gene is possibly TRBD1 (5 bases). The TCR comes from a human donor in good health. CDR3 region: CASSYTGSPETQYF. The CDR3 bases are TGTGCCAGCAGTTATACAGGCTCTCCAGAGACCCAGTACTTC.